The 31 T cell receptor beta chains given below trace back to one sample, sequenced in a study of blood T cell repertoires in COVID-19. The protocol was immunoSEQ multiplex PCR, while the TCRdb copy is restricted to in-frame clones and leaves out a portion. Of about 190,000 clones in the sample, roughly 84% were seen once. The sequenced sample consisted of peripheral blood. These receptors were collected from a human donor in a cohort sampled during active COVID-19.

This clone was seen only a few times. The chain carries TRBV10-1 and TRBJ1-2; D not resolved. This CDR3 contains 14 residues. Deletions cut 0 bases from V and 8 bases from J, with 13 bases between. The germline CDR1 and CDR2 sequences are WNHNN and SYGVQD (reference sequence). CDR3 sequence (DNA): TGCGCCAGCAGTGAGTCATCCAGGCTAAGGGGCTACACCTTC. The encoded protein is CASSESSRLRGYTF.

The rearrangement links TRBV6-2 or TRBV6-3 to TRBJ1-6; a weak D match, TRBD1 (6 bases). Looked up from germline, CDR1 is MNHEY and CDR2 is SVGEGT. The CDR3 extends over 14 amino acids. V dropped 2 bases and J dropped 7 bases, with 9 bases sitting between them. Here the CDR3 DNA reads TGTGCCAGCAGTTACCAGGGGACGAATTCACCCCTCCACTTT. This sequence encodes CASSYQGTNSPLHF.

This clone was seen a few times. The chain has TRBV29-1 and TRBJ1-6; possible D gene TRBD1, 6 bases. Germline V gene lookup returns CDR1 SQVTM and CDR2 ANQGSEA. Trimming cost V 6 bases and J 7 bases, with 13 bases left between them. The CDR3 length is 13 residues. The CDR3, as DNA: TGCAGCGTAAAGACAGGCGGAAATTCACCCCTCCACTTT. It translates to CSVKTGGNSPLHF.

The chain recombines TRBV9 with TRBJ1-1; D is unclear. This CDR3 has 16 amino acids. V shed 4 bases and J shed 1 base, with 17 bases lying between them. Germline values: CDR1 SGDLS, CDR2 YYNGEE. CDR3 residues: CASSPLLFMRNTEAFF. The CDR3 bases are TGTGCCAGCAGCCCCCTTTTATTTATGCGGAACACTGAAGCTTTCTTT. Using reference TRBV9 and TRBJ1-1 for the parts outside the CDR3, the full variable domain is DSGVTQTPKHLITATGQRVTLRCSPRSGDLSVYWYQQSLDQGLQFLIQYYNGEERAKGNILERFSAQQFPDLHSELNLSSLELGDSALYFCASSPLLFMRNTEAFFGQGTRLTVV.

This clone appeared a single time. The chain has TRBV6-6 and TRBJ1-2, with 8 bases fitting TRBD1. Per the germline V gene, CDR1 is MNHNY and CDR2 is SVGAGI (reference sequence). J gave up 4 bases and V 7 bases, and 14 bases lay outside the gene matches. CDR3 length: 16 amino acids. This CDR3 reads CASTQGGQGFIYGYTF. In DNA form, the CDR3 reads TGTGCCAGCACCCAAGGAGGACAGGGATTTATCTATGGCTACACCTTC.

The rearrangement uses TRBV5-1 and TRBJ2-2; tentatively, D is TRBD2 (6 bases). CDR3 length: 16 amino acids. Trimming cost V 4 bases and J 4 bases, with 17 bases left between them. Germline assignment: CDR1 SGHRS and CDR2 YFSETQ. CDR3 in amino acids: CASSQSGTLFTGELFF. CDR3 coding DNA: TGCGCCAGCAGCCAATCCGGGACTCTCTTCACCGGGGAGCTGTTTTTT.

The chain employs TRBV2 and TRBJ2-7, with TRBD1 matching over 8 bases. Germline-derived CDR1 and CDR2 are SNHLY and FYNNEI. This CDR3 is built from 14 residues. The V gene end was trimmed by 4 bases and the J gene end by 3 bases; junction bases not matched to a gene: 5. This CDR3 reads CASSVGQGGYEQYF. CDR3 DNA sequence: TGTGCCAGCAGTGTAGGACAGGGAGGCTACGAGCAGTACTTC. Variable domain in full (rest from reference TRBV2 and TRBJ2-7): EPEVTQTPSHQVTQMGQEVILRCVPISNHLYFYWYRQILGQKVEFLVSFYNNEISEKSEIFDDQFSVERPDGSNFTLKIRSTKLEDSAMYFCASSVGQGGYEQYFGPGTRLTVT.

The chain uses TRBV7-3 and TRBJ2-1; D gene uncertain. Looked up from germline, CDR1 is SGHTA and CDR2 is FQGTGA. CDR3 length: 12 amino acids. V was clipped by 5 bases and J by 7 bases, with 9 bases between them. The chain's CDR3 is CASSLSGNEQFF. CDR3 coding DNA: TGTGCCAGCAGCCTCTCCGGTAATGAGCAGTTCTTC.

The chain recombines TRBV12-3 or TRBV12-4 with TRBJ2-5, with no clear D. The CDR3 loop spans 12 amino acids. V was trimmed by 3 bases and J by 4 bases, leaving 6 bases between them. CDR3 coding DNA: TGTGCCAGCAGTTTTGCCGGAGAGACCCAGTACTTC. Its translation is CASSFAGETQYF.

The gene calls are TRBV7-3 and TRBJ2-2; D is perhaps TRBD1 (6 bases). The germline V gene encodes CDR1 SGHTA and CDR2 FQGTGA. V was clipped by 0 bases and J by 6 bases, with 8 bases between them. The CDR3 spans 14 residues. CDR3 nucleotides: TGTGCCAGCAGCTTAACGCACAGGGCCGGGGAGCTGTTTTTT. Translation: CASSLTHRAGELFF.

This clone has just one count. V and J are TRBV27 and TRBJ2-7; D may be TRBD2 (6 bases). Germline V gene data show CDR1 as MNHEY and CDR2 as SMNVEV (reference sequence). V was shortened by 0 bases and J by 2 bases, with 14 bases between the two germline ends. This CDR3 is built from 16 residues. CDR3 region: CASSLSGRLGTYEQYF. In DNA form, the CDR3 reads TGTGCCAGCAGTTTATCGGGTCGACTAGGAACCTACGAGCAGTACTTC.

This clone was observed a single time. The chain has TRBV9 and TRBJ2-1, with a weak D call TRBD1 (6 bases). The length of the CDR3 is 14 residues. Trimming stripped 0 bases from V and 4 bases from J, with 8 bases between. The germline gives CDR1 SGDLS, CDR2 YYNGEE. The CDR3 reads CASSVAGQYNEQFF. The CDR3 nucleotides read TGTGCCAGCAGCGTAGCCGGACAGTACAATGAGCAGTTCTTC.

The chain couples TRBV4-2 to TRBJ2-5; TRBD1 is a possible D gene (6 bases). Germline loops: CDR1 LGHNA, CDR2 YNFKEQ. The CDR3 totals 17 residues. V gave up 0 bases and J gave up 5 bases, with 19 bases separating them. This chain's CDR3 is CASSQDLSGQGRETQYF. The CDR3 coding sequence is TGTGCCAGCAGCCAAGATTTAAGCGGTCAGGGGCGGGAGACCCAGTACTTC.

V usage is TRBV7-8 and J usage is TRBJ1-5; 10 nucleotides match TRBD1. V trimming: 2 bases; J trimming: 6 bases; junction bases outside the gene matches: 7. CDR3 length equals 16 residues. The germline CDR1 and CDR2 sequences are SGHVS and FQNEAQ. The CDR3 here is CASSLRGQGLGQPQHF. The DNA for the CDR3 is TGTGCCAGCAGCTTAAGGGGACAGGGGTTGGGTCAGCCCCAGCATTTT.

CDR3 sequence reads: CASSLGGLGKNIQYF. CDR3 coding DNA: TGTGCCAGCAGCCTGGGGGGGCTGGGCAAAAACATTCAGTACTTC. The chain recombines TRBV3-1 (or the pseudogene TRBV3-2) with TRBJ2-4, with D possibly TRBD2 on 7 matching bases. CDR1 LGHDT and CDR2 YNNKEL come from the germline V gene (reference sequence). This CDR3 contains 15 residues. The V end was cut by 4 bases, the J end by 3 bases, with 13 bases between.

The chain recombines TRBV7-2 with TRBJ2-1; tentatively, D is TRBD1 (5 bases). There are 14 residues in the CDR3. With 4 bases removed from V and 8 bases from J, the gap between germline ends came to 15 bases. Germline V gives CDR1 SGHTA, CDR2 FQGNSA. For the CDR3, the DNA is TGTGCCAGCAGCTCTCAGGGATTTGTCGATGAGCAGTTCTTC. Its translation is CASSSQGFVDEQFF.

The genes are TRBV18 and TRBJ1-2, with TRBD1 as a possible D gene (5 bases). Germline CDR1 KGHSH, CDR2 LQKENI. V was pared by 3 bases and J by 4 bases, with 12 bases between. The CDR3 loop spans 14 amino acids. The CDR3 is CASSPGQGTYGYTF. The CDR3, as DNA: TGTGCCAGCTCACCGGGTCAGGGAACCTATGGCTACACCTTC.

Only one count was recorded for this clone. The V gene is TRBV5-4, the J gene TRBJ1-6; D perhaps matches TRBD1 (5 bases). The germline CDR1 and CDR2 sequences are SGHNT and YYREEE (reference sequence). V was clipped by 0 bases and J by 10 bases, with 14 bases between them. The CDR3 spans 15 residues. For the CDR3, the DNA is TGTGCCAGCAGCTTGGAGGCGGGGCTGAGGTCACCCCTCCACTTT. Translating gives CASSLEAGLRSPLHF.

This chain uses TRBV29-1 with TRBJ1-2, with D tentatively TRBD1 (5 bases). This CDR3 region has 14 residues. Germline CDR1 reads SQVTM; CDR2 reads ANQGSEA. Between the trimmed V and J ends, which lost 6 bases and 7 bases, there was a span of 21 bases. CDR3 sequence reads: CSVSPDMRLAGYTF. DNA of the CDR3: TGCAGCGTATCCCCGGACATGCGTTTGGCTGGCTACACCTTC.

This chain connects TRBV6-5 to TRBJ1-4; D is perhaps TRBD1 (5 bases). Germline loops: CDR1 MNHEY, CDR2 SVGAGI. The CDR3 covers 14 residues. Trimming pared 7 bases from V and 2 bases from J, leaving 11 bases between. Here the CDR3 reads CASKRGVTNEKLFF. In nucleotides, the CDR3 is TGTGCCAGCAAGCGGGGGGTGACTAATGAAAAACTGTTTTTT.

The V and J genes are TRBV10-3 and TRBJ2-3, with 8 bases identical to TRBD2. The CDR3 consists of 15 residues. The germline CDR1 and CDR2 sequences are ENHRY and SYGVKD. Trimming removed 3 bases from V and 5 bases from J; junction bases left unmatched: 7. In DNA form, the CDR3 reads TGTGCCATCAGTGATACGGGAGGGCCGGGAGATACGCAGTATTTT. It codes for CAISDTGGPGDTQYF.

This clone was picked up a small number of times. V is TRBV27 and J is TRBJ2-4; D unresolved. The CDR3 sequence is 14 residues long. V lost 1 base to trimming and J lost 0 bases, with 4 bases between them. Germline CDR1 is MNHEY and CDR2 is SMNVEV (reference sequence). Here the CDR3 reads CASSLLAAKNIQYF. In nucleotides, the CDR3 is TGTGCCAGCAGTTTATTGGCAGCCAAAAACATTCAGTACTTC.

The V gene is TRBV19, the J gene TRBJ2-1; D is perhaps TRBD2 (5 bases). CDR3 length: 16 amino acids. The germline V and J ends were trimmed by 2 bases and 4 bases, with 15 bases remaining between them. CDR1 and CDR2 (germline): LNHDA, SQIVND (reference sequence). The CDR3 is CASSILRAERYNEQFF. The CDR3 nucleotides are TGTGCCAGTAGTATATTGCGAGCGGAGAGATACAATGAGCAGTTCTTC.

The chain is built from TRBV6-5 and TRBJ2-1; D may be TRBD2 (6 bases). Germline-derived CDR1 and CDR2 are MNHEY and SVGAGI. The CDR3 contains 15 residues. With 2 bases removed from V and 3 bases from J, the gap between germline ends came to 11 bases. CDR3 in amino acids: CASSYRDGGYNEQFF. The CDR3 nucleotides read TGTGCCAGCAGTTACCGTGACGGGGGCTACAATGAGCAGTTCTTC.

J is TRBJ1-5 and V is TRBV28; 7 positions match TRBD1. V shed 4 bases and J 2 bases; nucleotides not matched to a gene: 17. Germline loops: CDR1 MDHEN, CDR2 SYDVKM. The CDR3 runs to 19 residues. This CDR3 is CASSSVYTGTERGNQPQHF. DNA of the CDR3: TGTGCCAGCAGTTCCGTGTATACAGGGACAGAACGAGGCAATCAGCCCCAGCATTTT.

CDR3 nucleotide sequence: TGTGCCAGCTCCGGGGACACCAACACCGGGGAGCTGTTTTTT. Its protein product is CASSGDTNTGELFF. The rearrangement links TRBV18 to TRBJ2-2; perhaps TRBD1 as D (6 bases). V lost 6 bases and J 2 bases, leaving 10 bases between the germline ends. Germline-derived CDR1 and CDR2 are KGHSH and LQKENI. The CDR3 contains 14 residues.

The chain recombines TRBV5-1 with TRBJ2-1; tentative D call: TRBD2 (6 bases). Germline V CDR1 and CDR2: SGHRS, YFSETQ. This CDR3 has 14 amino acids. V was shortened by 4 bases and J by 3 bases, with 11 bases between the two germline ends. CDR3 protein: CASSLRTIYNEQFF. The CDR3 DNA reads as TGCGCCAGCAGCCTACGGACTATCTACAATGAGCAGTTCTTC. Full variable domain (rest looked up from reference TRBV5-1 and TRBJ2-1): KAGVTQTPRYLIKTRGQQVTLSCSPISGHRSVSWYQQTPGQGLQFLFEYFSETQRNKGNFPGRFSGRQFSNSRSEMNVSTLELGDSALYLCASSLRTIYNEQFFGPGTRLTVL.

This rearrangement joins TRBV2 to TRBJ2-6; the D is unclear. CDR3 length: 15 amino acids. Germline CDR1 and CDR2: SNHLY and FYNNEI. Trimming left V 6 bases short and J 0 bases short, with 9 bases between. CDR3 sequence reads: CASSVLSSGANVLTF. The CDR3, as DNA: TGTGCCAGCAGCGTTCTTTCCTCTGGGGCCAACGTCCTGACTTTC.

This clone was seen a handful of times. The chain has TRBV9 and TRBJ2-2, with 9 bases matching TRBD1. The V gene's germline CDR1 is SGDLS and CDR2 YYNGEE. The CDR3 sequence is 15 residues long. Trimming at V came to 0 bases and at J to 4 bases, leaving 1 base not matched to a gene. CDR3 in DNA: TGTGCCAGCAGCGTAGGGACAGGGGTCACCGGGGAGCTGTTTTTT. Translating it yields CASSVGTGVTGELFF.

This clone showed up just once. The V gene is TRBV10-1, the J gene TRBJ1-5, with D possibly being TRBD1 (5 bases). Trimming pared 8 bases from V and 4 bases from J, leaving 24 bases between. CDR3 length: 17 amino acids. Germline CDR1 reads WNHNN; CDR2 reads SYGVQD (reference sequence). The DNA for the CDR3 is TGCGCCAGCCAGCCCCAGGGTAGCATTTCCAAAAATCAGCCCCAGCATTTT. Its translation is CASQPQGSISKNQPQHF.

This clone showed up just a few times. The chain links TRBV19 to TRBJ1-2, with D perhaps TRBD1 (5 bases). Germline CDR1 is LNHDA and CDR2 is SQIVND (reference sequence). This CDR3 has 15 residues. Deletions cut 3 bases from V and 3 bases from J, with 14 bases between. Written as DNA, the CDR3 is TGTGCCAGTAGTATCCACGCAGGGTCGGACTATGGCTACACCTTC. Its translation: CASSIHAGSDYGYTF.